These T cell receptor beta chains were read from a single sample in a study of CD8 T cells in ankylosing spondylitis. TCRdb redid the calling of the 5' RACE reads with MiXCR, one entry per CDR3 protein. The repertoire holds fewer than 550,000 distinct CDR3 sequences, with about 5.7% as singletons. Material for sequencing was blood, either unsorted or a sorted T cell fraction (not recorded which). The source is a male donor with ankylosing spondylitis. Both conserved end residues are part of each CDR3. Fields, in order: V gene, clone size, J gene, D gene, CDR3 DNA, CDR3 protein. The D gene is left open where the match is weak. Clone size is stated in some rows and not others, as once, few, many or a class when expanded.

V: TRBV5-1; size: many; J: TRBJ2-1; D: TRBD2; DNA: TGCGCCAGCAGTCCCACTAGCGGAAGCTCCTACAATGAGCAGTTCTTC; CDR3: CASSPTSGSSYNEQFF
V: TRBV7-2; size: many; J: TRBJ2-2; D: NA; DNA: TGTGCCAGCAGGCCAGGGTTTACCGGGGAGCTGTTTTTT; CDR3: CASRPGFTGELFF
V: TRBV28; size: many; J: TRBJ2-1; D: TRBD2; DNA: TGTGCCAGCAGTCCCGGGACAGAGTACCGACTAGCGGGAAGGAGGAATGAGCAGTTCTTC; CDR3: CASSPGTEYRLAGRRNEQFF
V: TRBV29-1; size: many; J: TRBJ2-5; D: NA; DNA: TGCAGCGTTGCCCCCTGGGGGATCCAAGAGACCCAGTACTTC; CDR3: CSVAPWGIQETQYF
V: TRBV20-1; size: NA; J: TRBJ2-3; D: TRBD2; DNA: TGCAGTGCTCGAACACTAGCGGGGGCGATTACAGATACGCAGTATTTT; CDR3: CSARTLAGAITDTQYF
V: TRBV6-1; size: many; J: TRBJ2-3; D: TRBD2; DNA: TGTGCCAGCAGTCTCCCCGTGGCTAGCGGTACAGATACGCAGTATTTT; CDR3: CASSLPVASGTDTQYF
V: TRBV6-2/TRBV6-3; size: few; J: TRBJ2-4; D: NA; DNA: TGTGCCAGCAGTTACAGGGGAGAGACCAAAAACATTCAGTACTTC; CDR3: CASSYRGETKNIQYF
V: TRBV7-9; size: many; J: TRBJ1-1; D: TRBD1; DNA: TGTGCCAGCAGCCCCTCCGGGACAGCGGAAGCTTTCTTT; CDR3: CASSPSGTAEAFF
V: TRBV28; size: many; J: TRBJ2-7; D: NA; DNA: TGTGCCAGCAGTTTTGGGCAGGGTGCCGAGCAGTACTTC; CDR3: CASSFGQGAEQYF
V: TRBV6-2/TRBV6-3; size: many; J: TRBJ1-2; D: TRBD1; DNA: TGTGCCAGCACCACGAGACAGGGTGGCTATGGCTACACCTTC; CDR3: CASTTRQGGYGYTF
V: TRBV12-3/TRBV12-4; size: many; J: TRBJ2-7; D: NA; DNA: TGTGCCAGCAGTTTATACCAGGGGGGCTACGAGCAGTACTTC; CDR3: CASSLYQGGYEQYF
V: TRBV12-3/TRBV12-4; size: many; J: TRBJ2-2; D: NA; DNA: TGTGCCAGCAGTTTAAGGCCCGGGGAGCTGTTTTTT; CDR3: CASSLRPGELFF
V: TRBV11-1; size: many; J: TRBJ1-1; D: NA; DNA: TGTGCCAGCAGCTTAGAAGAGGACACTGAAGCTTTCTTT; CDR3: CASSLEEDTEAFF
V: TRBV3-1; size: NA; J: TRBJ2-2; D: TRBD1; DNA: TGTGCCAGCAGCCGACAGGGAGCCGGGGAGCTGTTTTTT; CDR3: CASSRQGAGELFF
V: TRBV30; size: many; J: TRBJ2-3; D: NA; DNA: TGTGCCTGGAGTCCAGACACAGATACGCAGTATTTT; CDR3: CAWSPDTDTQYF
V: TRBV7-9; size: NA; J: TRBJ2-1; D: TRBD2; DNA: TGTGCCAGCAGCAACGAGCGGGAAGAGCAGTTCTTC; CDR3: CASSNEREEQFF
V: TRBV20-1; size: many; J: TRBJ2-1; D: NA; DNA: TGCAGTGCTAGACGCCCCTTGGATGAGCAGTTCTTC; CDR3: CSARRPLDEQFF
V: TRBV5-1; size: many; J: TRBJ2-1; D: NA; DNA: TGCGCCAGCAGCCGGATATCATTTGAGGACAATGAGCAGTTCTTC; CDR3: CASSRISFEDNEQFF
V: TRBV15; size: many; J: TRBJ1-2; D: TRBD1; DNA: TGTGCCACCAGCAGAGCTGGGACAGGGATCTTAGCTAACTATGGCTACACCTTC; CDR3: CATSRAGTGILANYGYTF
V: TRBV4-3; size: many; J: TRBJ1-2; D: TRBD1; DNA: TGCGCCAGCAGCCAATCTTGGGACAGTGCTAACTATGGCTACACCTTC; CDR3: CASSQSWDSANYGYTF
V: TRBV29-1; size: many; J: TRBJ2-5; D: TRBD1; DNA: TGCAGCGTTGAGCGGGACAGGCGCGGAGAGACCCAGTACTTC; CDR3: CSVERDRRGETQYF
V: TRBV20-1; size: many; J: TRBJ2-1; D: TRBD2; DNA: TGCAGTGCTGACACCGGGACTAGCGGAGTGAATGAGCAGTTCTTC; CDR3: CSADTGTSGVNEQFF
V: TRBV5-6; size: many; J: TRBJ2-1; D: TRBD2; DNA: TGTGCCAGCAGCTCGGGACTAGCGGGAGGGTTTGAGCAGTTCTTC; CDR3: CASSSGLAGGFEQFF
V: TRBV4-2; size: many; J: TRBJ2-5; D: TRBD2; DNA: TGTGCCAGCAGCCAACTTAGCGGGGACCTCCAAGAGACCCAGTACTTC; CDR3: CASSQLSGDLQETQYF
V: TRBV6-1; size: many; J: TRBJ2-4; D: NA; DNA: TGTGCCAGCAGTGAAAGGTCGGGGAACATTCAGTACTTC; CDR3: CASSERSGNIQYF
V: TRBV5-1; size: many; J: TRBJ2-5; D: NA; DNA: TGCGCCAGCAGCCCCTCTTTGGGAACTAGTCCAGGGACCCAGTACTTC; CDR3: CASSPSLGTSPGTQYF
V: TRBV29-1; size: many; J: TRBJ1-3; D: TRBD1; DNA: TGCAGCGCAACGACAGGGGATGGAAACACCATATATTTT; CDR3: CSATTGDGNTIYF
V: TRBV27; size: many; J: TRBJ1-5; D: NA; DNA: TGTGCCAGCAGTTTTACGGCAGGCGGCCGGGCCCAGCATTTT; CDR3: CASSFTAGGRAQHF
V: TRBV2; size: NA; J: TRBJ2-5; D: TRBD2; DNA: TGTGCCAGCAGTGGTCGGCGGGGGGCGGAGACCCAGTACTTC; CDR3: CASSGRRGAETQYF
V: TRBV7-8; size: many; J: TRBJ1-5; D: TRBD1; DNA: TGTGCCAGCAGCTGGGACAGGGTTTTGCAGCCCCAGCATTTT; CDR3: CASSWDRVLQPQHF
V: TRBV11-1; size: NA; J: TRBJ2-7; D: TRBD1; DNA: TGTGCCAGCACCTTCAATACGGGGACAGGGTCAGACGAGCAGTACTTC; CDR3: CASTFNTGTGSDEQYF
V: TRBV12-3/TRBV12-4; size: many; J: TRBJ1-3; D: TRBD1; DNA: TGTGCCAGCAGTTGGGGGACAGTCTCAGTGACAACGGACACCATATATTTT; CDR3: CASSWGTVSVTTDTIYF
V: TRBV29-1; size: many; J: TRBJ2-4; D: NA; DNA: TGCAGCGTTGGTGACTTACTAGCCAAAAACATTCAGTACTTC; CDR3: CSVGDLLAKNIQYF
V: TRBV4-3; size: many; J: TRBJ1-1; D: NA; DNA: TGCGCCAGCAGCCAGATGACCCACACTGAAGCTTTCTTT; CDR3: CASSQMTHTEAFF
V: TRBV3-1; size: NA; J: TRBJ2-5; D: TRBD2; DNA: TGTGCCAGCAGCCAGCTGCCGGGAGGAAGCGGAGAGACCCAGTACTTC; CDR3: CASSQLPGGSGETQYF
V: TRBV12-5; size: many; J: TRBJ2-1; D: TRBD2; DNA: TGTGCTAGTGGTTTGGGCCTAGCGGGAGGTGTGGATGAGCAGTTCTTC; CDR3: CASGLGLAGGVDEQFF
V: TRBV6-5; size: many; J: TRBJ1-3; D: NA; DNA: TGTGCCAGCAGTTACTCCCCCCTCAGCTCTGGAAACACCATATATTTT; CDR3: CASSYSPLSSGNTIYF
V: TRBV27; size: many; J: TRBJ1-1; D: NA; DNA: TGTGCCAGCAGCCCCGGGGACCGGGGTGGCACTGAAGCTTTCTTT; CDR3: CASSPGDRGGTEAFF
V: TRBV5-1; size: many; J: TRBJ2-3; D: NA; DNA: TGCGCCAGCAAACCGGCTTACACAGATACGCAGTATTTT; CDR3: CASKPAYTDTQYF
V: TRBV10-3; size: many; J: TRBJ1-1; D: NA; DNA: TGTGCCATCAGTGAGTCGCAGGAGAACACTGAAGCTTTCTTT; CDR3: CAISESQENTEAFF
V: TRBV28; size: many; J: TRBJ1-4; D: NA; DNA: TGTGCCAGCAGTTTAGCAGGGGTAACTAATGAAAAACTGTTTTTT; CDR3: CASSLAGVTNEKLFF
V: TRBV19; size: many; J: TRBJ2-4; D: NA; DNA: TGTGCCAGTAGTTCAGGGGATGCCAAAAACATTCAGTACTTC; CDR3: CASSSGDAKNIQYF
V: TRBV4-3; size: many; J: TRBJ1-2; D: NA; DNA: TGCGCCAGCAGCCAAGTGCCACGGTCCGCACACCTCTATGGCTACACCTTC; CDR3: CASSQVPRSAHLYGYTF
V: TRBV6-2/TRBV6-3; size: many; J: TRBJ1-5; D: TRBD1; DNA: TGTGCCAGCAGTTTCCTAAGACAGGGGGGCGGTCAGCCCCAGCATTTT; CDR3: CASSFLRQGGGQPQHF
V: TRBV7-9; size: many; J: TRBJ1-2; D: TRBD1; DNA: TGTGCCAGCAGCTCCTGGGACAGGGGGTTAGAGGGCTACACCTTC; CDR3: CASSSWDRGLEGYTF
V: TRBV20-1; size: many; J: TRBJ1-3; D: NA; DNA: TGCAGTGCTAGACAGGGTACTGGAAACACCATATATTTT; CDR3: CSARQGTGNTIYF
V: TRBV30; size: NA; J: TRBJ2-6; D: TRBD1; DNA: TGTGCCTGGAGTTTTGGACAGGCTGGGGCCAACGTCCTGACTTTC; CDR3: CAWSFGQAGANVLTF
V: TRBV7-8; size: few; J: TRBJ2-5; D: NA; DNA: TGTGCCAGCAGCCGGGCTAGCCGCCTGAGGCAGGTTAAAGAGACCCAGTACTTC; CDR3: CASSRASRLRQVKETQYF
V: TRBV20-1; size: many; J: TRBJ1-4; D: TRBD1; DNA: TGCAGTGCTAGCAGGGGGTTTGAAAAACTGTTTTTT; CDR3: CSASRGFEKLFF
V: TRBV5-1; size: many; J: TRBJ1-6; D: TRBD1; DNA: TGCGCCAGCAGCGAGGGGACAGGGCTTTCACCCCTCCACTTT; CDR3: CASSEGTGLSPLHF
V: TRBV27; size: many; J: TRBJ2-1; D: NA; DNA: TGTGCCAGCAGTCCCAGTAGGGCCTACAATGAGCAGTTCTTC; CDR3: CASSPSRAYNEQFF
V: TRBV2; size: many; J: TRBJ2-2; D: NA; DNA: TGTGCCAGCAGCGATTTAAGGGGGGAGAACACCGGGGAGCTGTTTTTT; CDR3: CASSDLRGENTGELFF